This T cell receptor beta chain appears in the sequencing data of a study of blood T cell repertoires in COVID-19. Turning to the study itself: COVID-19 samples, acute and convalescent, were from the United States, Italy and Spain. The analysed material was cDNA or gDNA that came from T cells, B-cell-depleted T cells, or PBMCs.

Original analysis: Cell counts per sample came from amplifying reference gene primers. Measured with immunoSEQ multiplex PCR; TCRdb has only the in-frame clones, and not every one. The DNA was the basis for D and trimming; V, J and clone size are from that table. The sample has some 280,000 clones, 70% to 90% seen once. In this sample, this clone turned up once. V lost 6 bases and J lost 4; bases outside the gene matches: 7. CDR3 size: 15 residues. Germline CDR1 reads MNHEY; CDR2 reads SVGAGI. This chain uses TRBV6-5 with TRBJ1-3; TRBD1 aligns across 9 bases. The sequence was obtained from a woman aged 50 to 65 with active or convalescent COVID-19. Input material: peripheral blood. CDR3 sequence: CASREGQGAGNTIYF. CDR3 in DNA: TGTGCCAGCAGGGAGGGACAGGGCGCAGGAAACACCATATATTTT.